This T cell receptor beta chain originates from a study of shared clonotypes between healthy human individuals. General study points: In contrast to clonotypes shared by all four donors, non-shared clonotypes had lower generation probabilities. Larger richness was generally estimated for naive than memory subsets.

This clone appeared once. As yet, its antigen is unknown. The germline V gene encodes CDR1 SGHTA and CDR2 FQGNSA. The V and J ends lost 6 bases and 4 bases respectively, with 10 bases between them. The CDR3 covers 13 residues. Naive CD8 cells, CD45RO-negative and positively selected for CCR7, excluded terminally differentiated effector memory CD45RA+ cells. Every subset's genomic DNA went evenly onto several immunoSEQ plates. Sequencing was performed with immunoSEQ multiplex PCR; in TCRdb, only in-frame clones are kept and a portion is missing. The sample yields 1.5 million to 2.5 million clones, roughly 95% seen once.

The source material was naive CD8+ T cells sorted from blood. The gene calls are TRBV7-2 and TRBJ2-1; possibly TRBD1 for D (6 bases). The origin of this receptor is a man younger than 35 in good health. The CDR3 here is CASRSRGYNEQFF. CDR3 DNA sequence: TGTGCCAGCAGGTCAAGGGGGTACAATGAGCAGTTCTTC.